A single sample is the source of the 30 T cell receptor beta chains below, sequenced in a study of vaccination effects on CD4 cells after COVID-19. Assay used: immunoSEQ multiplex PCR; TCRdb lists only in-frame clones, some missing. The table has some 30,000 clones, roughly 81% seen once. Culture lasted over 9 days before CD4+ T cell isolation. BNT162b2 vaccine or mRNA-1273 vaccine was given to participants in two doses. The antigens these receptors bind are not known. The sample consisted of CD4+ T cells from PBMCs cultured without peptide, taken after COVID-19 vaccination. The receptor set was obtained from a human donor who received a COVID-19 vaccine.

V gene TRBV28 combines with J gene TRBJ2-7, with D perhaps TRBD2 (5 bases). The CDR3 consists of 13 residues. Germline V gene data show CDR1 as MDHEN and CDR2 as SYDVKM. V was shortened by 6 bases and J by 5 bases, with 14 bases between the two germline ends. CDR3: CASRPPPGNEQYF. The DNA for the CDR3 is TGTGCCAGCAGGCCGCCCCCCGGGAACGAGCAGTACTTC.

This clone was picked up a small number of times. The chain carries TRBV5-1 and TRBJ1-1; a possible D gene is TRBD1 (6 bases). The V end was cut by 5 bases, the J end by 6 bases, with 17 bases between. The CDR3 has 14 amino acids. CDR1 and CDR2 (germline): SGHRS, YFSETQ. The CDR3 DNA follows: TGCGCCAGCAGGGCACAGGGTCAGGGCGCTGAAGCTTTCTTT. Translated, it gives CASRAQGQGAEAFF.

V usage is TRBV2 and J usage is TRBJ2-3, with D hard to call. CDR3 length: 15 residues. V was clipped by 4 bases and J by 8 bases, with 19 bases between them. Germline V lookup: CDR1 SNHLY, CDR2 FYNNEI. CDR3 DNA sequence: TGTGCCAGCAGTGTTCGGCCTACACTTTCGGGTACGCAGTATTTT. It translates to CASSVRPTLSGTQYF. The full variable domain, in which reference TRBV2 and TRBJ2-3 provide the parts outside the CDR3, is EPEVTQTPSHQVTQMGQEVILRCVPISNHLYFYWYRQILGQKVEFLVSFYNNEISEKSEIFDDQFSVERPDGSNFTLKIRSTKLEDSAMYFCASSVRPTLSGTQYFGPGTRLTVL.

The V call is TRBV19, the J call TRBJ2-4; D unresolved. The V and J ends lost 6 bases and 3 bases respectively, with 9 bases between them. CDR3 length: 13 amino acids. CDR1 and CDR2 (germline): LNHDA, SQIVND (reference sequence). The CDR3 loop reads CASRRIGKNIQYF. The CDR3 bases are TGTGCCAGTAGAAGGATTGGCAAAAACATTCAGTACTTC. The variable domain in full, completed from reference TRBV19 and TRBJ2-4, reads DGGITQSPKYLFRKEGQNVTLSCEQNLNHDAMYWYRQDPGQGLRLIYYSQIVNDFQKGDIAEGYSVSREKKESFPLTVTSAQKNPTAFYLCASRRIGKNIQYFGAGTRLSVL.

The chain links TRBV5-1 to TRBJ2-1, with 16 bases fitting TRBD2. There are 17 residues in the CDR3. Germline V CDR1 and CDR2: SGHRS, YFSETQ. After removal of 4 bases from V and 8 bases from J, the junction contained 9 bases not matched to a gene. The CDR3 DNA is TGCGCCAGCAGCCCCTCGGGGACTAGCGGGAGGGCTCATGAGCAGTTCTTC. Translating it yields CASSPSGTSGRAHEQFF.

The chain couples TRBV2 to TRBJ2-3; 7 nucleotides agree with TRBD2. The trim removed 7 bases at V and 4 bases at J, leaving 8 bases unmatched. This CDR3 is 14 amino acids long. Germline CDR1 and CDR2: SNHLY and FYNNEI. The CDR3 is CASMGGPLPDTQYF. DNA for the CDR3: TGTGCCAGCATGGGAGGGCCCCTCCCAGATACGCAGTATTTT.

This sequence joins TRBV3-1 (or the pseudogene TRBV3-2) and TRBJ2-2, with 8 bases that match TRBD2. The CDR3 is made up of 16 amino acids. The germline V gene encodes CDR1 LGHDT and CDR2 YNNKEL (reference sequence). The J segment lost 3 bases and the V segment lost 0 bases, leaving 3 bases of the junction unmatched. The CDR3 loop reads CASSQEKRGHTGELFF. The CDR3 nucleotides are TGTGCCAGCAGCCAAGAAAAGCGGGGGCACACCGGGGAGCTGTTTTTT.

The J gene is TRBJ2-7, the V gene TRBV4-1; TRBD2 aligns across 10 bases. V lost 4 bases to trimming and J lost 0 bases; unmatched junction nucleotides: 9. The CDR3 contains 17 residues. CDR1 is MGHRA, CDR2 YSYEKL, per germline. In DNA, the CDR3 is TGCGCCAGCAGCCCGACCCACCTAGCGGGAGCCTCCTACGAGCAGTACTTC. As protein: CASSPTHLAGASYEQYF.

The rearrangement joins TRBV5-4 to TRBJ1-1; TRBD1 might be the D (6 bases). V lost 1 base and J lost 7, with 11 bases in between. Germline CDR1 and CDR2: SGHNT and YYREEE (reference sequence). The CDR3 is 13 amino acids. CDR3 DNA sequence: TGTGCCAGCAGCTTGAACAGGGTCTTTGAAGCTTTCTTT. It specifies CASSLNRVFEAFF.

The rearrangement joins TRBV5-6 to TRBJ2-6; D perhaps matches TRBD2 (5 bases). The ends were cut back, 5 bases at V and 1 base at J, with 22 bases in the middle. The germline V gene encodes CDR1 SGHDT and CDR2 YYEEEE. The CDR3 sequence is 19 residues long. CDR3: CASRLREPPRASGANVLTF. The CDR3 coding sequence is TGTGCCAGCAGGCTTAGGGAGCCGCCTCGAGCTTCTGGGGCCAACGTCCTGACTTTC.

This clone was detected only a few times. V gene TRBV4-2 combines with J gene TRBJ1-1; TRBD1 matches at 8 bases. Germline CDR1 reads LGHNA; CDR2 reads YNFKEQ. Unmatched junction bases numbered 7, after V lost 5 bases and J lost 8 bases. There are 13 residues in the CDR3. CDR3 region: CASSYRRDREAFF. The CDR3 coding sequence is TGTGCCAGCAGCTACCGGAGGGACAGGGAAGCTTTCTTT.

The chain uses TRBV18 and TRBJ2-5, with D perhaps matching TRBD1 (5 bases). Deletions cut 4 bases from V and 2 bases from J, with 17 bases between. The CDR3 extends over 16 amino acids. Germline V gene data show CDR1 as KGHSH and CDR2 as LQKENI. Here the CDR3 reads CASSLQPSRQQETQYF. The CDR3 bases are TGTGCCAGCTCACTCCAACCCTCTAGACAGCAAGAGACCCAGTACTTC. The variable domain in full, with the rest retrieved from reference TRBV18 and TRBJ2-5, is NAGVMQNPRHLVRRRGQEARLRCSPMKGHSHVYWYRQLPEEGLKFMVYLQKENIIDESGMPKERFSAEFPKEGPSILRIQQVVRGDSAAYFCASSLQPSRQQETQYFGPGTRLLVL.

This clone was picked up one time. The chain is built from TRBV30 and TRBJ2-6; D unclear. V shed 3 bases and J shed 4 bases, with 13 bases lying between them. The CDR3 extends over 15 amino acids. Germline V CDR1 and CDR2: GTSNPN, SVGIG (reference sequence). The CDR3 nucleotides are TGTGCCTGGAGACCCTTTTGGGCCGGGGCCAACGTCCTGACTTTC. As protein: CAWRPFWAGANVLTF.

This clone was seen only a few times. The J gene is TRBJ1-3, the V gene TRBV18; D uncertain. V gave up 2 bases and J gave up 0 bases, with 8 bases separating them. There are 15 residues in the CDR3. The germline CDR1 and CDR2 sequences are KGHSH and LQKENI. The CDR3: CASSPGPSSGNTIYF. The CDR3 nucleotides read TGTGCCAGCTCACCAGGGCCGAGCTCTGGAAACACCATATATTTT.

The V call is TRBV6-5, the J call TRBJ2-5; a weak D match, TRBD2 (5 bases). CDR1 is MNHEY, CDR2 SVGAGI, per germline. V lost 5 bases and J 5 bases, leaving 15 bases between the germline ends. The CDR3 runs 14 residues. The CDR3 loop is CASSPLSRGETQYF. CDR3 DNA sequence: TGTGCCAGCAGTCCCCTGTCCCGAGGGGAGACCCAGTACTTC.

V gene TRBV2 combines with J gene TRBJ2-1; no firm D call. The CDR3 is made up of 13 amino acids. Germline CDR1 and CDR2: SNHLY and FYNNEI. V was shortened by 4 bases and J by 8 bases, with 12 bases between the two germline ends. The CDR3 here is CASSGADRHEQFF. Here the CDR3 DNA reads TGTGCCAGCAGTGGGGCGGACCGACATGAGCAGTTCTTC.

The rearrangement joins TRBV7-8 to TRBJ2-6, with unresolved D. Germline assignment: CDR1 SGHVS and CDR2 FQNEAQ. V was clipped by 7 bases and J by 2 bases, with 15 bases between them. CDR3 length: 16 residues. Here the CDR3 reads CASNPSVPTGANVLTF. The CDR3 DNA reads as TGTGCCAGCAACCCCTCTGTTCCAACTGGGGCCAACGTCCTGACTTTC.

The V call is TRBV15, the J call TRBJ1-4, with D possibly being TRBD1 (5 bases). Germline V gene data show CDR1 as LNHNV and CDR2 as YYDKDF (reference sequence). The CDR3 is made up of 14 amino acids. V lost 1 base and J 4 bases, leaving 7 bases between the germline ends. This CDR3 reads CATSRAQGNEKLFF. In nucleotides, the CDR3 is TGTGCCACCAGCAGAGCTCAGGGTAATGAAAAACTGTTTTTT.

This CDR3 is CASSQVGNAIIGEQYF. Written as DNA, the CDR3 is TGTGCCAGCAGCCAAGTCGGGAATGCTATAATCGGCGAGCAGTACTTC. The chain combines TRBV3-1 (or the pseudogene TRBV3-2) with TRBJ2-7; TRBD2 might be the D (5 bases). Trimming took 1 base from V and 6 from J, leaving 19 bases between them. The V gene's germline CDR1 is LGHDT and CDR2 YNNKEL (reference sequence). This CDR3 is built from 16 residues.

J is TRBJ1-3 and V is TRBV3-1 (or the pseudogene TRBV3-2), with D uncertain. The V end was cut by 3 bases, the J end by 0 bases, with 9 bases between. Germline V gene data show CDR1 as LGHDT and CDR2 as YNNKEL (reference sequence). The CDR3 contains 15 residues. CDR3 sequence: CASSQGSISGNTIYF. CDR3 in DNA: TGTGCCAGCAGCCAGGGCAGCATCTCTGGAAACACCATATATTTT.

The rearrangement uses TRBV19 and TRBJ1-1; D possibly corresponds to TRBD1 (5 bases). This CDR3 contains 17 residues. V lost 4 bases to trimming and J lost 2 bases, with 20 bases between them. Germline-derived CDR1 and CDR2 are LNHDA and SQIVND (reference sequence). The CDR3 DNA is TGTGCCAGTAGTAGAGGTAGTGTTTCAGGGAGAAACACTGAAGCTTTCTTT. This codes for CASSRGSVSGRNTEAFF. Variable domain in full (rest from reference TRBV19 and TRBJ1-1): DGGITQSPKYLFRKEGQNVTLSCEQNLNHDAMYWYRQDPGQGLRLIYYSQIVNDFQKGDIAEGYSVSREKKESFPLTVTSAQKNPTAFYLCASSRGSVSGRNTEAFFGQGTRLTVV.

The rearrangement uses TRBV12-3 or TRBV12-4 and TRBJ1-2; D remains unclear. Trimming cost V 6 bases and J 8 bases, with 16 bases left between them. The CDR3 loop spans 13 amino acids. The CDR3 region is CASRGLGSEGYTF. The CDR3 DNA follows: TGTGCCAGCAGGGGGTTAGGTAGTGAGGGCTACACCTTC.

This rearrangement joins TRBV2 to TRBJ2-1, with D unclear. V lost 4 bases, J lost 4 bases, and 2 bases lay in between. There are 11 residues in the CDR3. The germline gives CDR1 SNHLY, CDR2 FYNNEI. CDR3 amino acids: CASSGYNEQFF. DNA of the CDR3: TGTGCCAGCAGTGGGTACAATGAGCAGTTCTTC.

This chain links TRBV18 with TRBJ2-1; 14 nucleotides line up with TRBD2. V was pared by 2 bases and J by 9 bases, with 6 bases of the junction left unmatched. This CDR3 is 16 amino acids long. From germline, CDR1 is KGHSH and CDR2 LQKENI. The CDR3 nucleotides are TGTGCCAGCTCACCAAGGACTAGCGGGGGGTATGGTGAGCAGTTCTTC. This gives the protein CASSPRTSGGYGEQFF.

This clone has a handful of counts. The chain carries TRBV25-1 and TRBJ1-1, with 8 bases aligning to TRBD1. CDR3 size: 14 residues. Trimming removed 8 bases from V and 12 bases from J; junction bases left unmatched: 17. Per the germline V gene, CDR1 is MGHDK and CDR2 is SYGVNS. The CDR3 region has the DNA TGTGCCAGCGCCAAAATTGGGGCCCAGGGGGCACCTTTCTTT. Protein: CASAKIGAQGAPFF.

V is TRBV19 and J is TRBJ2-7; TRBD1 agrees at 9 bases. V lost 2 bases to trimming and J lost 2 bases; unmatched junction nucleotides: 4. Germline loops: CDR1 LNHDA, CDR2 SQIVND (reference sequence). The CDR3 totals 15 residues. In DNA, the CDR3 is TGTGCCAGTAGTATAACAGGGGGCTCAGCCTACGAGCAGTACTTC. This codes for CASSITGGSAYEQYF.

This clone was seen only a few times. This chain joins TRBV11-2 and TRBJ1-3; 7 bases map to TRBD1. J lost 0 bases, V lost 5 bases, and 7 bases had no gene match. Looked up from germline, CDR1 is SGHAT and CDR2 is FQNNGV. The CDR3 consists of 16 residues. The CDR3 is CASSGRQGPSGNTIYF. CDR3 nucleotide sequence: TGTGCCAGCAGCGGTAGACAGGGCCCCTCTGGAAACACCATATATTTT.

The chain recombines TRBV5-4 with TRBJ2-7; 9 positions agree with TRBD2. The CDR3 runs 15 residues. CDR1 is SGHNT, CDR2 YYREEE, per germline (reference sequence). The V gene end was trimmed by 4 bases and the J gene end by 6 bases; junction bases not matched to a gene: 11. As DNA, the CDR3 is TGTGCCAGCAGCCCTGGGCGGGAGGGCCTCAGCGAGCAGTACTTC. Residues: CASSPGREGLSEQYF.

V is TRBV5-6 and J is TRBJ2-3; no definite D call. Germline V gene data show CDR1 as SGHDT and CDR2 as YYEEEE. Deletions cut 0 bases from V and 5 bases from J, with 16 bases between. The CDR3 is 16 residues long. CDR3 in amino acids: CASSLGPPTSGDTQYF. The CDR3 DNA reads as TGTGCCAGCAGCTTGGGGCCGCCAACCTCCGGAGATACGCAGTATTTT.

CDR3 sequence reads: CATSRDPAQETQYF. CDR3 sequence (DNA): TGTGCCACCAGCAGAGACCCAGCCCAAGAGACCCAGTACTTC. The chain links TRBV15 to TRBJ2-5; D ambiguous. Germline V gene sequence: CDR1 LNHNV, CDR2 YYDKDF (reference sequence). V lost 0 bases and J 1 base, leaving 6 bases between the germline ends. This CDR3 has 14 residues.